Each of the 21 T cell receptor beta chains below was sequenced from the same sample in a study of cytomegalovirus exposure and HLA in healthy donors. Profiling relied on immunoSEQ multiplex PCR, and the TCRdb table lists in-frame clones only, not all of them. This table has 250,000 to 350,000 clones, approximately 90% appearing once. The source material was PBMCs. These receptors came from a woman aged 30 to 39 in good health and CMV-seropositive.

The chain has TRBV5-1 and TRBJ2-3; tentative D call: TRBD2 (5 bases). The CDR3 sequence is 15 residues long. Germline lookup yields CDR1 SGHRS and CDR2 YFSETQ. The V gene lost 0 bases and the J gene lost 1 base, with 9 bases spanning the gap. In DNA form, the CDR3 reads TGCGCCAGCAGCTTGGCGGGGATTGGCACAGATACGCAGTATTTT. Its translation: CASSLAGIGTDTQYF.

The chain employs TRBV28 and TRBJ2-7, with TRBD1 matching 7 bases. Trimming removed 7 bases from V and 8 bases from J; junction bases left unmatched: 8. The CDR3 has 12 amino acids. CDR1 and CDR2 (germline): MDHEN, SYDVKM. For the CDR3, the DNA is TGTGCCAGCATTGGGACAGCCGCTCAGCAGTACTTC. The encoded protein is CASIGTAAQQYF.

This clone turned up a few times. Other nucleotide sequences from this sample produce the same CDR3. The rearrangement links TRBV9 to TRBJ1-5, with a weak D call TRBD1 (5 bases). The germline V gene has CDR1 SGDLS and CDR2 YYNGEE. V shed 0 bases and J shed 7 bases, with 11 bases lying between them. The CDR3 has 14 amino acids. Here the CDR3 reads CASSVDQGGQPQHF. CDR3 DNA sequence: TGTGCCAGCAGCGTAGACCAGGGTGGACAGCCCCAGCATTTT.

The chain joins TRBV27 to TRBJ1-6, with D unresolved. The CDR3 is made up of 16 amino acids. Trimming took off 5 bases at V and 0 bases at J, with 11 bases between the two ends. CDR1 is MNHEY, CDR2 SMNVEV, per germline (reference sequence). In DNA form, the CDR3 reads TGTGCCAGCAGTCCCTCGTCGGGCTCCTATAATTCACCCCTCCACTTT. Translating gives CASSPSSGSYNSPLHF.

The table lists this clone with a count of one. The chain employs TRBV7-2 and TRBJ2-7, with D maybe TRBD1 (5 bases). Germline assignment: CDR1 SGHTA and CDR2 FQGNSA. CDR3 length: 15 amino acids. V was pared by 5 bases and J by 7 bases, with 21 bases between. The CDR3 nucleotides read TGTGCCAGCAGCGTAACTCTAGGTCGTACAGGAGAGCAGTACTTC. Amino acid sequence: CASSVTLGRTGEQYF.

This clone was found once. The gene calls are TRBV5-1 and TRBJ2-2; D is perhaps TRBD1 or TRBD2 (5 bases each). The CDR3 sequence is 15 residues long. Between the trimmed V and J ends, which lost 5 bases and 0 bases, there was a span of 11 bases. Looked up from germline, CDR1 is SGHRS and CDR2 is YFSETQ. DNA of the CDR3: TGCGCCAGCAGGGGGACCGAATCGAACACCGGGGAGCTGTTTTTT. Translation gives CASRGTESNTGELFF.

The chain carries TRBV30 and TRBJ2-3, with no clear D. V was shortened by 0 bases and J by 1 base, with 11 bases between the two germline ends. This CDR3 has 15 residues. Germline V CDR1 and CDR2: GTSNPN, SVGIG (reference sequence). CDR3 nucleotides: TGTGCCTGGAGTGTAGTTCGTCGGCGCACAGATACGCAGTATTTT. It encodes CAWSVVRRRTDTQYF.

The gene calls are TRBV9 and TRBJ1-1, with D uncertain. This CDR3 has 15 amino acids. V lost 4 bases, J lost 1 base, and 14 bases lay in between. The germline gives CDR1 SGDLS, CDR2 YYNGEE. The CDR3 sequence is CASSPPGLGNTEAFF. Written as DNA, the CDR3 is TGTGCCAGCAGCCCACCCGGACTGGGGAACACTGAAGCTTTCTTT.

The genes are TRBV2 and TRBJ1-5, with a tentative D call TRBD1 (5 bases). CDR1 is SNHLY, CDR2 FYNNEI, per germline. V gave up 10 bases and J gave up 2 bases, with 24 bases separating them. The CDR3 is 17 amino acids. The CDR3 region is CAKDRFFLWGGNQPQHF. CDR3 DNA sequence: TGTGCCAAAGACAGATTTTTCCTGTGGGGAGGCAATCAGCCCCAGCATTTT.

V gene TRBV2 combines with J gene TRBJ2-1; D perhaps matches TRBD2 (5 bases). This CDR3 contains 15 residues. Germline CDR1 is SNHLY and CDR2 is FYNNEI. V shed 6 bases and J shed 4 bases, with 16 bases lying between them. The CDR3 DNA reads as TGTGCCAGCAGAGGGAGTTCGGTCGTGTACAATGAGCAGTTCTTC. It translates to CASRGSSVVYNEQFF. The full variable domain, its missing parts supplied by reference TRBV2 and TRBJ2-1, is EPEVTQTPSHQVTQMGQEVILRCVPISNHLYFYWYRQILGQKVEFLVSFYNNEISEKSEIFDDQFSVERPDGSNFTLKIRSTKLEDSAMYFCASRGSSVVYNEQFFGPGTRLTVL.

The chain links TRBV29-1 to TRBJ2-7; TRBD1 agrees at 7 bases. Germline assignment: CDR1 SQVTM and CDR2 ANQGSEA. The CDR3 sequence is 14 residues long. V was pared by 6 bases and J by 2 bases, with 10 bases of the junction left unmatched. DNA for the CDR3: TGCAGCGTCGGACAGGATTTAGTTACCTACGAGCAGTACTTC. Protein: CSVGQDLVTYEQYF.

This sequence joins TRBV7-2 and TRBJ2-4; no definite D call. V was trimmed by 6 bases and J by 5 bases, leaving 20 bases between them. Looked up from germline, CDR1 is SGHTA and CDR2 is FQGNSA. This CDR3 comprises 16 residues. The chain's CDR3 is CASSPGPPDLENIQYF. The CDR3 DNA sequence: TGTGCCAGCAGTCCGGGTCCCCCTGATTTAGAAAACATTCAGTACTTC.

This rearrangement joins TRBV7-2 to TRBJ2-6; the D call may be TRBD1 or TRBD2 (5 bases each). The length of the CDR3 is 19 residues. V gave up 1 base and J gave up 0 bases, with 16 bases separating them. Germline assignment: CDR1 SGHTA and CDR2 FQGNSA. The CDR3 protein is CASSLGPGTVNSGANVLTF. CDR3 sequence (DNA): TGTGCCAGCAGCTTAGGGCCCGGGACGGTTAACTCTGGGGCCAACGTCCTGACTTTC.

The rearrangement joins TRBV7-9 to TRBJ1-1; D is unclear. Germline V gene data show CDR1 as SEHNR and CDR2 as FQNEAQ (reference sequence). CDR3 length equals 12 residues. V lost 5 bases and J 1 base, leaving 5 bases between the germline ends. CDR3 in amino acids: CASSPRNTEAFF. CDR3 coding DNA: TGTGCCAGCAGCCCCAGGAACACTGAAGCTTTCTTT.

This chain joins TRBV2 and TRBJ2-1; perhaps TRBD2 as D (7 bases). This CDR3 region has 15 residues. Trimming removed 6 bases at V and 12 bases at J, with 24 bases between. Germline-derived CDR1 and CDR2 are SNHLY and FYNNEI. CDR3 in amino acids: CASSRLAGAKNPQFF. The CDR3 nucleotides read TGTGCCAGCAGCCGACTTGCGGGGGCCAAAAACCCGCAGTTCTTC.

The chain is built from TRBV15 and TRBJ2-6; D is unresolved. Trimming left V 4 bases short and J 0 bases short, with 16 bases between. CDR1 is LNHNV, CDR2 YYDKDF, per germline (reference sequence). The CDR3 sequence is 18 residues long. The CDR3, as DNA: TGTGCCACCAGCACCCGACACGGTTATGACTCTGGGGCCAACGTCCTGACTTTC. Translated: CATSTRHGYDSGANVLTF.

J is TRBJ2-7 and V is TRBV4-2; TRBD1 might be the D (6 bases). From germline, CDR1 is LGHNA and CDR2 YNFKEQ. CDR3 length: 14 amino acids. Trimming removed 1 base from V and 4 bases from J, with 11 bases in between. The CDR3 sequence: CASSQGGPSYEQYF. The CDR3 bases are TGTGCCAGCAGCCAAGGGGGGCCATCTTACGAGCAGTACTTC.

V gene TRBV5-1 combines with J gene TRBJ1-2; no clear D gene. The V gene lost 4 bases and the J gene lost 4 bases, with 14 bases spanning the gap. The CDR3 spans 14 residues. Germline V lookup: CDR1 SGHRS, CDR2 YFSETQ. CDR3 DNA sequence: TGCGCCAGCAGCCTTATCACAGCGACCTATGGCTACACCTTC. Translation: CASSLITATYGYTF.

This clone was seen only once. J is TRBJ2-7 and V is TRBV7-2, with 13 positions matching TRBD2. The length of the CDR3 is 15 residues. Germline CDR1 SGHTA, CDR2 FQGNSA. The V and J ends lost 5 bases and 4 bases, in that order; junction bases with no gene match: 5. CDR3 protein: CASSPWTSGGYEQYF. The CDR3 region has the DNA TGTGCCAGCAGCCCGTGGACTAGCGGGGGTTACGAGCAGTACTTC. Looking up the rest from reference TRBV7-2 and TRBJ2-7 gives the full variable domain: GAGVSQSPSNKVTEKGKDVELRCDPISGHTALYWYRQSLGQGLEFLIYFQGNSAPDKSGLPSDRFSAERTGGSVSTLTIQRTQQEDSAVYLCASSPWTSGGYEQYFGPGTRLTVT.

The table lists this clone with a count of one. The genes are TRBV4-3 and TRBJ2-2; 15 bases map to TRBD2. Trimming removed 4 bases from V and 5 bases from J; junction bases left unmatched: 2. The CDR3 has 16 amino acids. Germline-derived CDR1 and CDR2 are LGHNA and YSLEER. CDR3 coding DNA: TGCGCCAGCAGCCGTGGGACTAGCGGGAGGACCGGGGAGCTGTTTTTT. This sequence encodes CASSRGTSGRTGELFF.

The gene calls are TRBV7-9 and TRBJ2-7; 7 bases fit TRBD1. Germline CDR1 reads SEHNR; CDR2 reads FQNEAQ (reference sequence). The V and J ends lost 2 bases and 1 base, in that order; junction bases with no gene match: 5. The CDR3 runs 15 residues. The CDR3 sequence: CASSLSPDRSYEQYF. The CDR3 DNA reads TGTGCCAGCAGCTTATCCCCGGACAGGTCCTACGAGCAGTACTTC. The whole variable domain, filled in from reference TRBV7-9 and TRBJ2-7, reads DTGVSQNPRHKITKRGQNVTFRCDPISEHNRLYWYRQTLGQGPEFLTYFQNEAQLEKSRLLSDRFSAERPKGSFSTLEIQRTEQGDSAMYLCASSLSPDRSYEQYFGPGTRLTVT.